These 8 T cell receptor beta chains were sequenced from one sample in a study of naive and memory T cell subsets. An equimolar mix of two oligonucleotides served as the beta constant-region primer for TRBC1 and TRBC2. Four rounds of PCR amplified the ligated cDNA using nested alpha and beta constant-region primers plus SP2. MiXCR, run by TCRdb on the UMI-ligation and nested PCR reads, gives a single entry per CDR3 protein. The sample contains tens of thousands of distinct CDR3 sequences, 9% of which appear only once. Sequenced input: naive CD8+ T cells from blood. The receptors here all came from a human donor in good health.

CDR3 residues: CATRTGLAGGDTQYF. The CDR3 region has the DNA TGTGCCACCCGGACAGGTCTAGCGGGAGGAGATACGCAGTATTTT. The V gene is TRBV2, the J gene TRBJ2-3, with 11 bases matching TRBD2. J gave up 5 bases and V 10 bases, and 11 bases lay outside the gene matches. This CDR3 is built from 15 residues. Germline lookup yields CDR1 SNHLY and CDR2 FYNNEI.

The chain is built from TRBV14 and TRBJ2-5; D possibly corresponds to TRBD2 (5 bases). Germline V gene sequence: CDR1 SGHDN, CDR2 FVKESK. The V end was cut by 4 bases, the J end by 3 bases, with 12 bases between. This CDR3 is 14 amino acids long. The CDR3 sequence is CASSPGSREETQYF. For the CDR3, the DNA is TGTGCCAGCAGCCCTGGGAGCAGAGAAGAGACCCAGTACTTC.

The table lists this clonotype with a few counts. J is TRBJ2-1 and V is TRBV11-3; D assignment may be TRBD1 or TRBD2 (5 bases each). V was shortened by 8 bases and J by 10 bases, with 15 bases between the two germline ends. The CDR3 contains 12 residues. Germline CDR1 is SGHNT and CDR2 is YENEEA. DNA of the CDR3: TGTGCCAGCGCCGATCGGGACCGGGAGCAGTTCTTC. Its protein is CASADRDREQFF.

This clonotype was detected a few times. The chain carries TRBV6-5 and TRBJ1-2, with 7 bases lining up with TRBD1. CDR3 length: 15 amino acids. Germline CDR1 is MNHEY and CDR2 is SVGAGI. Losses at the gene ends were 3 bases for V and 0 bases for J; bases not matched to a gene: 4. The CDR3 sequence: CASSYGTATNYGYTF. CDR3 DNA: TGTGCCAGCAGTTATGGGACAGCGACTAACTATGGCTACACCTTC.

The rearrangement joins TRBV5-6 to TRBJ2-1, with 7 bases aligning to TRBD2. The CDR3 runs 16 residues. CDR1 SGHDT and CDR2 YYEEEE come from the germline V gene. V gave up 6 bases and J gave up 7 bases; unmatched junction bases: 16. For the CDR3, the DNA is TGTGCCAGCACGCCGGTTTTTGGCGGGAGCTTTAATGAGCAGTTCTTC. This encodes CASTPVFGGSFNEQFF.

This clonotype has a count of ten or more. The chain links TRBV27 to TRBJ2-1, with 9 bases that match TRBD1. CDR1 and CDR2 from the germline V gene are MNHEY and SMNVEV (reference sequence). V lost 6 bases to trimming and J lost 10 bases; unmatched junction nucleotides: 10. This CDR3 region has 14 residues. Here the CDR3 DNA reads TGTGCCAGCAGCCCTTTACAGGGGGCAGGGGAGCAGTTCTTC. Its protein product is CASSPLQGAGEQFF.

This clonotype was seen more than once but under ten times. The rearrangement joins TRBV29-1 to TRBJ2-2, with D possibly matching TRBD2 (6 bases). V lost 2 bases and J lost 2, with 9 bases in between. This CDR3 has 14 residues. Germline CDR1 and CDR2: SQVTM and ANQGSEA. CDR3 residues: CSVESGLNTGELFF. CDR3 nucleotide sequence: TGCAGCGTTGAATCGGGACTCAACACCGGGGAGCTGTTTTTT.

This clonotype was recorded at least ten times. V usage is TRBV27 and J usage is TRBJ2-1, with TRBD2 as a possible D gene (5 bases). Per germline, CDR1 MNHEY and CDR2 SMNVEV (reference sequence). V shed 3 bases and J shed 7 bases, with 13 bases lying between them. This CDR3 comprises 14 residues. CDR3 in DNA: TGTGCCAGCAGTTTCCGGCCTAGCTCGAATGAGCAGTTCTTC. As protein: CASSFRPSSNEQFF.